The 17 T cell receptor beta chains presented below share a single source sample, sequenced in a study of blood T cells in healthy people across ages (dated by TCRdb to the mid-2010s). The method behind the library was 5' RACE. Sequencing took place on an Illumina HiSeq 2500. A second PCR of roughly 7 to 11 cycles was performed with a sample-barcoded 5' primer and a J-beta primer mix. TCRdb trimmed the raw reads at Q25, called clones with MiXCR and kept productive beta chains. Duplicate CDR3 protein sequences are folded into a single record with the most common DNA and genes. Counted in this sample were more than 1 million distinct CDR3 sequences; roughly 45% of them appeared once. Approximately 17% of the sample belongs to the ten largest clones. Sequencing was carried out using blood. All receptors come from a woman aged 55 to 70 in good health.

V is TRBV27 and J is TRBJ2-7; TRBD1 aligns across 7 bases. Unmatched junction bases numbered 10, after V lost 5 bases and J lost 3 bases. Looked up from germline, CDR1 is MNHEY and CDR2 is SMNVEV (reference sequence). This CDR3 region has 15 residues. CDR3 nucleotide sequence: TGTGCCAGCAGTCCCTTTTCAGGGGGATACTACGAGCAGTACTTC. It is translated as CASSPFSGGYYEQYF.

This clonotype was counted a few times. The V gene is TRBV29-1, the J gene TRBJ2-7; 7 nucleotides match TRBD1. The V segment lost 4 bases and the J segment 7 bases; nucleotides outside the gene matches: 4. The CDR3 length is 11 residues. Per the germline V gene, CDR1 is SQVTM and CDR2 is ANQGSEA. The CDR3 spells CSVADRAEQYF. CDR3 coding DNA: TGCAGCGTTGCTGACAGGGCAGAGCAGTACTTC.

The chain has TRBV5-6 and TRBJ2-1; D remains unclear. V lost 2 bases to trimming and J lost 8 bases, with 14 bases between them. The CDR3 covers 14 residues. Germline loops: CDR1 SGHDT, CDR2 YYEEEE. In DNA form, the CDR3 reads TGTGCCAGCAGCTTAATGGGTAGGAGCGATGAGCAGTTCTTC. Translated, it gives CASSLMGRSDEQFF.

The chain recombines TRBV20-1 with TRBJ2-5; 8 bases agree with TRBD1. Germline CDR1 and CDR2: DFQATT and SNEGSKA (reference sequence). Trimming at V came to 0 bases and at J to 4 bases, leaving 4 bases not matched to a gene. The CDR3 has 14 amino acids. In nucleotides, the CDR3 is TGCAGTGCTAGAGAAGACAGGGGAGTAGAGACCCAGTACTTC. Its translation is CSAREDRGVETQYF.

This chain links TRBV20-1 with TRBJ2-5; a possible D gene is TRBD2 (5 bases). Between the trimmed V and J ends, which lost 1 base and 3 bases, there was a span of 6 bases. The V gene's germline CDR1 is DFQATT and CDR2 SNEGSKA (reference sequence). The CDR3 is 12 amino acids. In DNA form, the CDR3 reads TGCAGTGCTAGAGTCGGGGAAGAGACCCAGTACTTC. As protein: CSARVGEETQYF.

In its sample, this clonotype was seen a few times. The chain carries TRBV25-1 and TRBJ2-1, with 7 positions matching TRBD1. J lost 2 bases, V lost 4 bases, and 11 bases had no gene match. Germline loops: CDR1 MGHDK, CDR2 SYGVNS. This CDR3 is 17 amino acids long. The CDR3 region has the DNA TGTGCCAGCAGTGCAGGGGGTGGTCTAGGAGCCTACAATGAGCAGTTCTTC. This gives the protein CASSAGGGLGAYNEQFF. The whole variable domain, remainder taken from reference TRBV25-1 and TRBJ2-1, is EADIYQTPRYLVIGTGKKITLECSQTMGHDKMYWYQQDPGMELHLIHYSYGVNSTEKGDLSSESTVSRIRTEHFPLTLESARPSHTSQYLCASSAGGGLGAYNEQFFGPGTRLTVL.

V gene TRBV24-1 combines with J gene TRBJ2-5; 7 nucleotides agree with TRBD2. The CDR3 is 15 residues long. The germline CDR1 and CDR2 sequences are KGHDR and SFDVKD. The V and J ends lost 9 bases and 5 bases, in that order; junction bases with no gene match: 14. CDR3 coding DNA: TGTGCCACCTCGGGGGGAGTTTACGGCCTGGAGACCCAGTACTTC. Protein product: CATSGGVYGLETQYF.

The V and J genes are TRBV29-1 and TRBJ2-7; 9 bases fit TRBD2. The germline CDR1 and CDR2 sequences are SQVTM and ANQGSEA. V trimming: 2 bases; J trimming: 6 bases; junction bases outside the gene matches: 14. The CDR3 has 16 amino acids. CDR3 residues: CSVERSAGGLLGEQYF. The DNA of the CDR3 is TGCAGCGTTGAAAGATCAGCGGGAGGATTGTTAGGCGAGCAGTACTTC.

The chain joins TRBV7-9 to TRBJ2-1, with TRBD2 identical over 7 bases. Germline V gene sequence: CDR1 SEHNR, CDR2 FQNEAQ (reference sequence). The CDR3 length is 14 residues. The junction had 6 bases not matched to a gene; V was cut back by 4 bases and J by 6 bases. CDR3 residues: CASSWGGGSNEQFF. The CDR3 nucleotides are TGTGCCAGCAGCTGGGGGGGAGGGAGCAATGAGCAGTTCTTC.

This chain uses TRBV20-1 with TRBJ2-3; D unclear. V was pared by 0 bases and J by 8 bases, with 9 bases between. The CDR3 length is 12 residues. CDR1 is DFQATT, CDR2 SNEGSKA, per germline (reference sequence). CDR3 loop: CSARDPQVTQYF. The DNA for the CDR3 is TGCAGTGCTAGAGATCCCCAGGTTACGCAGTATTTT.

In the case of this clonotype: Given a much more abundant clone one base away, this may be a read error. This chain links TRBV24-1 with TRBJ2-1, with TRBD1 as a possible D gene (5 bases). CDR3 length: 16 residues. Looked up from germline, CDR1 is KGHDR and CDR2 is SFDVKD. The V end was cut by 5 bases, the J end by 8 bases, with 21 bases between. The CDR3 reads CATSGTQVKYPDEQFF. CDR3 coding DNA: TGTGCCACCAGTGGTACACAGGTCAAGTACCCGGATGAGCAGTTCTTC.

This clonotype was recorded a few times. This sequence joins TRBV6-2 or TRBV6-3 and TRBJ1-5; unclear D gene. Germline V gene data show CDR1 as MNHEY and CDR2 as SVGEGT. V shed 2 bases and J shed 0 bases, with 17 bases lying between them. This CDR3 spans 18 amino acids. The CDR3 DNA follows: TGTGCCAGCAGTTACATGGAGCCTTCTCCATATAGCAATCAGCCCCAGCATTTT. Its protein is CASSYMEPSPYSNQPQHF.

V is TRBV14 and J is TRBJ2-1; weak D call: TRBD1 (5 bases). This CDR3 spans 13 amino acids. Deletions cut 3 bases from V and 10 bases from J, with 13 bases between. CDR1 and CDR2 (germline): SGHDN, FVKESK. The CDR3 DNA reads TGTGCCAGCAGCCAGACAGTGAACGGAGAGCAGTTCTTC. This codes for CASSQTVNGEQFF.

This clonotype was recorded a few times. The CDR3 sequence is CASRKAETETQYF. CDR3 bases: TGTGCCAGCAGAAAAGCGGAGACGGAGACCCAGTACTTC. The V call is TRBV11-2, the J call TRBJ2-7, with a weak D call TRBD2 (5 bases). The end of the DNA aligns better with TRBJ2-5, so the J call may be wrong. Germline V gene lookup returns CDR1 SGHAT and CDR2 FQNNGV. This CDR3 has 13 amino acids.

The CDR3 sequence: CATSRQGFEKLFF. The CDR3 DNA follows: TGTGCCACTTCGCGACAGGGTTTCGAAAAACTGTTTTTT. V usage is TRBV2 and J usage is TRBJ1-4, with 7 bases matching TRBD1. Unmatched junction bases numbered 10, after V lost 10 bases and J lost 8 bases. CDR3 length: 13 amino acids. Per germline, CDR1 SNHLY and CDR2 FYNNEI. Variable domain in full (rest from reference TRBV2 and TRBJ1-4): EPEVTQTPSHQVTQMGQEVILRCVPISNHLYFYWYRQILGQKVEFLVSFYNNEISEKSEIFDDQFSVERPDGSNFTLKIRSTKLEDSAMYFCATSRQGFEKLFFGSGTQLSVL.

The chain is built from TRBV10-3 and TRBJ1-1; D is possibly TRBD1 (6 bases). CDR1 is ENHRY, CDR2 SYGVKD, per germline. Trimming removed 10 bases from V and 2 bases from J, with 14 bases in between. The CDR3 runs 13 residues. The CDR3 loop is CATLGQINTEAFF. The CDR3 coding sequence is TGTGCCACCCTAGGACAGATAAACACTGAAGCTTTCTTT.

This chain connects TRBV3-1 to TRBJ2-3, with TRBD2 matching over 7 bases. Germline V gene lookup returns CDR1 LGHDT and CDR2 YNNKEL (reference sequence). J gave up 0 bases and V 1 base, and 7 bases lay outside the gene matches. The CDR3 has 17 residues. The CDR3 is CASSQGGPAGSTDTQYF. CDR3 nucleotides: TGTGCCAGCAGCCAAGGGGGTCCAGCGGGGAGCACAGATACGCAGTATTTT.